This T cell receptor (beta chain) was identified during a study of tissue T cells after allogeneic stem cell transplantation. Sequencing used immunoSEQ multiplex PCR; TCRdb keeps in-frame clones, though not all of them. The data show roughly 50,000 clones, with 73% seen just once and about 0.71% held by the top ten. Germline loops: CDR1 SGHSA, CDR2 FRNQAP. The CDR3 consists of 14 residues. V gave up 6 bases and J gave up 8 bases; unmatched junction bases: 5. In this sample, this clone turned up once. Any gene name here is a mouse gene name. The CDR3 end lies 1 residue beyond the end of the read and is filled in from the germline J gene.

The chain joins TRBV16 to TRBJ2-5, with 13 bases lining up with TRBD2. Sequencing was carried out using sorted cells pooled from one or two spleens. This receptor was obtained from a pool of C57BL/6 mice in good health. CDR3 sequence: CASRDRDWGGTQYF. The sequenced part of the CDR3 DNA is TGTGCAAGCAGAGACCGGGACTGGGGGGGCACCCAGTAC.